This passage covers 16 T cell receptor beta chains from one sample sequenced in a study of shared clonotypes between healthy human individuals. Assay used: immunoSEQ multiplex PCR; TCRdb lists only in-frame clones, some missing. The table records more than 2 million clones, 90% to 95% of them present only once. The sample was naive CD4+ T cells sorted from blood. Subset specified: CD45RA+ positively selected. These receptors were taken from a man between 18 and 29 years old in good health.

J is TRBJ2-2 and V is TRBV5-6; D is uncertain. The CDR3 is 14 amino acids. The V gene lost 1 base and the J gene lost 4 bases, with 8 bases spanning the gap. Germline CDR1 reads SGHDT; CDR2 reads YYEEEE. The CDR3 reads CASSLRDPTGELFF. CDR3 nucleotides: TGTGCCAGCAGCTTGAGGGATCCCACCGGGGAGCTGTTTTTT.

This rearrangement joins TRBV18 to TRBJ2-7; the D gene is possibly TRBD2 (6 bases). There are 16 residues in the CDR3. The V end lost 1 base, the J end lost 2 bases, and 15 bases lay between the germline ends. In germline, CDR1 is KGHSH, CDR2 LQKENI. The CDR3 is CASSPRGVGFAYEQYF. CDR3 coding DNA: TGTGCCAGCTCACCACGGGGGGTAGGGTTTGCCTACGAGCAGTACTTC.

The chain uses TRBV6-1 and TRBJ1-1; possibly TRBD1 for D (5 bases). V was cut by 0 bases and J by 3 bases, with 11 bases left in between. The CDR3 totals 15 residues. In germline, CDR1 is MNHNS, CDR2 SASEGT. In nucleotides, the CDR3 is TGTGCCAGCAGTGAAGCCTACGGGGGGGACACTGAAGCTTTCTTT. As protein: CASSEAYGGDTEAFF.

The J gene is TRBJ1-2, the V gene TRBV27, with a weak D call TRBD1 (5 bases). CDR3 length: 16 residues. The V gene's germline CDR1 is MNHEY and CDR2 SMNVEV (reference sequence). The V and J ends lost 1 base and 6 bases respectively, with 18 bases between them. CDR3 sequence (DNA): TGTGCCAGCAGTTTATATATGGGGGGACTGTGGGATGGCTACACCTTC. It codes for CASSLYMGGLWDGYTF.

The V call is TRBV7-9, the J call TRBJ1-1, with TRBD1 matching over 8 bases. CDR1 and CDR2 from the germline V gene are SEHNR and FQNEAQ (reference sequence). The CDR3 totals 13 residues. The V segment lost 3 bases and the J segment 8 bases; nucleotides outside the gene matches: 5. DNA of the CDR3: TGTGCCAGCAGCTTCGCACAGGGGGGGGAAGCTTTCTTT. This gives the protein CASSFAQGGEAFF. Looking up the rest from reference TRBV7-9 and TRBJ1-1 gives the full variable domain: DTGVSQNPRHKITKRGQNVTFRCDPISEHNRLYWYRQTLGQGPEFLTYFQNEAQLEKSRLLSDRFSAERPKGSFSTLEIQRTEQGDSAMYLCASSFAQGGEAFFGQGTRLTVV.

The V and J genes are TRBV30 and TRBJ2-3; no clear D. The CDR3 loop spans 16 amino acids. The V end lost 3 bases, the J end lost 4 bases, and 20 bases lay between the germline ends. Germline lookup yields CDR1 GTSNPN and CDR2 SVGIG (reference sequence). The CDR3 nucleotides are TGTGCCTGGAGGGTGGGCCATTCCCTGTCCCCAGATACGCAGTATTTT. Translation: CAWRVGHSLSPDTQYF. Variable domain in full (rest from reference TRBV30 and TRBJ2-3): SQTIHQWPATLVQPVGSPLSLECTVEGTSNPNLYWYRQAAGRGLQLLFYSVGIGQISSEVPQNLSASRPQDRQFILSSKKLLLSDSGFYLCAWRVGHSLSPDTQYFGPGTRLTVL.

This clone appeared once. The same CDR3 also results from other DNA sequences found in this sample. This sequence joins TRBV6-1 and TRBJ1-5; D is ambiguous. Per the germline V gene, CDR1 is MNHNS and CDR2 is SASEGT. The CDR3 sequence is 14 residues long. Trimming shortened V by 3 bases and J by 0 bases, and 6 bases separated the two germline ends. The DNA for the CDR3 is TGTGCCAGCAGTGACGGATATAGCAATCAGCCCCAGCATTTT. Translation gives CASSDGYSNQPQHF.

The chain's CDR3 is CASRRAESNGYTF. CDR3 DNA: TGTGCCAGCAGGCGGGCTGAGAGTAATGGCTACACCTTC. The chain links TRBV6-6 to TRBJ1-2, with D hard to call. Germline assignment: CDR1 MNHNY and CDR2 SVGAGI (reference sequence). The CDR3 spans 13 residues. With 6 bases removed from V and 6 bases from J, the gap between germline ends came to 14 bases.

The DNA for the CDR3 is TGTGCCAGCTCTTTCTATGGTGCTAGCACAGATACGCAGTATTTT. Its protein is CASSFYGASTDTQYF. The chain couples TRBV18 to TRBJ2-3, with D hard to call. With 6 bases removed from V and 0 bases from J, the gap between germline ends came to 13 bases. Per germline, CDR1 KGHSH and CDR2 LQKENI. The CDR3 has 15 amino acids. Full variable domain (remainder filled in from reference TRBV18 and TRBJ2-3): NAGVMQNPRHLVRRRGQEARLRCSPMKGHSHVYWYRQLPEEGLKFMVYLQKENIIDESGMPKERFSAEFPKEGPSILRIQQVVRGDSAAYFCASSFYGASTDTQYFGPGTRLTVL.

This chain connects TRBV6-5 to TRBJ2-3; possible D gene TRBD1, 6 bases. This CDR3 has 12 residues. CDR1 is MNHEY and CDR2 is SVGAGI in the germline V gene. Trimming pared 2 bases from V and 8 bases from J, leaving 8 bases between. CDR3 bases: TGTGCCAGCAGTTACCGAGGGGGTACGCAGTATTTT. It codes for CASSYRGGTQYF.

This clone came up a few times. Other nucleotide sequences from this sample produce the same CDR3. V usage is TRBV19 and J usage is TRBJ1-1, with 12 nucleotides matching TRBD1. CDR1 LNHDA and CDR2 SQIVND come from the germline V gene (reference sequence). J was trimmed by 4 bases and V by 5 bases; bases with no gene match: 20. This CDR3 has 20 residues. DNA for the CDR3: TGTGCCAGTAGTTCCTCCTGGGGACAGGGGGCGTTAAGTTTGGGCACTGAAGCTTTCTTT. As protein: CASSSSWGQGALSLGTEAFF. The full variable domain, with the rest looked up from reference TRBV19 and TRBJ1-1, is DGGITQSPKYLFRKEGQNVTLSCEQNLNHDAMYWYRQDPGQGLRLIYYSQIVNDFQKGDIAEGYSVSREKKESFPLTVTSAQKNPTAFYLCASSSSWGQGALSLGTEAFFGQGTRLTVV.

This clone was counted once. The DNA of the CDR3 is TGTGCCATCACGGGACAGAGGACCGGGGAGCTGTTTTTT. It codes for CAITGQRTGELFF. The chain employs TRBV10-3 and TRBJ2-2; 7 positions agree with TRBD1. This CDR3 region has 13 residues. V lost 7 bases to trimming and J lost 5 bases; unmatched junction nucleotides: 4. Germline CDR1 and CDR2: ENHRY and SYGVKD.

This chain links TRBV30 with TRBJ2-7; the D call may be TRBD1 or TRBD2 (5 bases each). The CDR3 spans 13 residues. The germline V gene encodes CDR1 GTSNPN and CDR2 SVGIG (reference sequence). V lost 7 bases and J 5 bases, leaving 18 bases between the germline ends. The CDR3, as DNA: TGTGCCTTGGGGTTTGGGGGATCCGACGAGCAGTACTTC. Its protein is CALGFGGSDEQYF.

The chain combines TRBV25-1 with TRBJ1-2; D gene ambiguous. The length of the CDR3 is 12 residues. With 4 bases removed from V and 9 bases from J, the gap between germline ends came to 12 bases. Germline V gene data show CDR1 as MGHDK and CDR2 as SYGVNS. The CDR3 DNA is TGTGCCAGCAGTGGCGACGGCTGGTGCTACACCTTC. This translates into CASSGDGWCYTF.

V gene TRBV7-9 combines with J gene TRBJ2-4; a possible D gene is TRBD1 (6 bases). CDR1 SEHNR and CDR2 FQNEAQ come from the germline V gene (reference sequence). Trimming removed 3 bases at V and 4 bases at J, with 19 bases between. The CDR3 consists of 17 residues. The CDR3 sequence is CASSLGAGQDVKNIQYF. CDR3 nucleotides: TGTGCCAGCAGCTTGGGGGCAGGTCAAGATGTAAAAAACATTCAGTACTTC.

The V and J genes are TRBV5-6 and TRBJ2-5; TRBD2 matches 8 bases. CDR3 length: 14 residues. After removal of 0 bases from V and 5 bases from J, the junction contained 3 bases not matched to a gene. Per germline, CDR1 SGHDT and CDR2 YYEEEE. The CDR3 DNA reads as TGTGCCAGCAGCTTGGCGGGACTAGGGGAGACCCAGTACTTC. Amino acids: CASSLAGLGETQYF.